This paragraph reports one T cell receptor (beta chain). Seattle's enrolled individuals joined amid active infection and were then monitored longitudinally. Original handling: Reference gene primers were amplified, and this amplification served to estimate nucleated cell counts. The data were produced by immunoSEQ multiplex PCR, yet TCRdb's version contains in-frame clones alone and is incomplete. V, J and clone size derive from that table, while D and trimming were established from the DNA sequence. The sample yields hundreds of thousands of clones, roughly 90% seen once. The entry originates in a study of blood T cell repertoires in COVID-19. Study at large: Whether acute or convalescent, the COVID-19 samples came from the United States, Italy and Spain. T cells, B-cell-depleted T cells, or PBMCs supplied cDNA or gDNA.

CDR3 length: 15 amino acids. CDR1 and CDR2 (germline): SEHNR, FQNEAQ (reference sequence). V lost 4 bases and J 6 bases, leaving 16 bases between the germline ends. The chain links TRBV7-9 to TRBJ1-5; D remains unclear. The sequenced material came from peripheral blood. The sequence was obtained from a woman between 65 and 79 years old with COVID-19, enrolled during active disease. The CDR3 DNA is TGTGCCAGCAGCTCGAGCCTGATCTCCGGTCAGCCCCAGCATTTT. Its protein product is CASSSSLISGQPQHF.